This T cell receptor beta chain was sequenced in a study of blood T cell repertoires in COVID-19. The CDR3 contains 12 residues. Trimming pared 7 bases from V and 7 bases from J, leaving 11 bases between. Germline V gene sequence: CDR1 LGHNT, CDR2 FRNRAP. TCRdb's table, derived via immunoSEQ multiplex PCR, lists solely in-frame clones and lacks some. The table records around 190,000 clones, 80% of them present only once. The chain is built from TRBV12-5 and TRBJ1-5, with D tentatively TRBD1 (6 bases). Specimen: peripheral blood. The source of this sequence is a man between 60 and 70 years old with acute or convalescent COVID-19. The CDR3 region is CASEGVGQPQHF. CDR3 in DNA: TGTGCTAGTGAGGGGGTCGGACAGCCCCAGCATTTT.